This T cell receptor (beta chain) comes out of a study of PD-1 blockade in classical Hodgkin lymphoma. The CDR3 loop spans 15 amino acids. V was trimmed by 1 base and J by 0 bases, leaving 6 bases between them. Germline V gene lookup returns CDR1 MNHEY and CDR2 SMNVEV (reference sequence). Produced via immunoSEQ multiplex PCR; TCRdb's table is partial and in-frame only. This sample carries over 9,500 clones, 70% to 85% of them seen once, and the ten largest clones take around 43%. General study points: Before treatment, TCR diversity in newly diagnosed patients was reportedly lower than in healthy donors. Newly diagnosed patients and complete responders had comparable diversity at baseline. The causes of the repertoire differences, possibly disease activity or prior therapy, remain undefined. By cycle point C4D1, TCR diversity had risen significantly in CD4+ cells (but not CD8+ cells).

Comment on this clone: The antigen is unknown.

Stated time point: cycle 4 day 1 (C4D1), after six to seven weeks of nivolumab. Every one of the patients relapsed after autologous stem cell transplantation (brentuximab vedotin exposure was variable). This TCR was sampled from a human donor with classical Hodgkin lymphoma. The sequencing used peripheral blood mononuclear cells (PBMCs), collected before the fourth cycle of nivolumab. The chain has TRBV27 and TRBJ2-2, with D perhaps TRBD1 (6 bases). The CDR3 is CASSLWTANTGELFF. CDR3 coding DNA: TGTGCCAGCAGTTTATGGACAGCGAACACCGGGGAGCTGTTTTTT.